The 15 T cell receptor beta chains below all came from one sample that was sequenced in a study of neoadjuvant anti-PD-1 for oral cavity cancer. Produced via immunoSEQ multiplex PCR; TCRdb's table is partial and in-frame only. In the table there are 55,000 to 80,000 clones, about four fifths of which are singletons. The specimen comprised PBMCs, sampled before nivolumab (anti-PD-1) treatment. The receptors were gathered from a person between 40 and 85 years old with oral cavity squamous cell carcinoma.

This clone was seen a few times. V and J are TRBV18 and TRBJ2-1; D is perhaps TRBD1 (5 bases). V shed 0 bases and J shed 7 bases, with 16 bases lying between them. Germline lookup yields CDR1 KGHSH and CDR2 LQKENI. The CDR3 totals 16 residues. The CDR3 protein is CASSPPRQTPKNEQFF. Here the CDR3 DNA reads TGTGCCAGCTCACCACCGAGACAGACTCCCAAAAATGAGCAGTTCTTC.

This clone was counted once. V gene TRBV5-1 combines with J gene TRBJ2-3; TRBD1 agrees at 7 bases. From germline, CDR1 is SGHRS and CDR2 YFSETQ. The CDR3 spans 12 residues. The junction had 3 bases not matched to a gene; V was cut back by 4 bases and J by 7 bases. The CDR3 DNA sequence: TGCGCCAGCAGCCCGGACAGGAATACGCAGTATTTT. Encoded protein: CASSPDRNTQYF.

Concerning this clone itself: Other DNA sequences in the sample encode the same CDR3. The V call is TRBV7-8, the J call TRBJ2-1; no firm D call. The CDR3 has 13 residues. CDR1 is SGHVS and CDR2 is FQNEAQ in the germline V gene. V dropped 1 base and J dropped 5 bases, with 6 bases sitting between them. The CDR3 bases are TGTGCCAGCAGCTTAGGGACCGACAATGAGCAGTTCTTC. Amino acid sequence: CASSLGTDNEQFF.

The chain is built from TRBV13 and TRBJ1-3; D is undetermined. This CDR3 spans 12 amino acids. V lost 0 bases and J 5 bases, leaving 2 bases between the germline ends. In germline, CDR1 is PRHDT, CDR2 FYEKMQ (reference sequence). The CDR3 nucleotides read TGTGCCAGCAGCTTAGGCCGAAACACCATATATTTT. Encoded protein: CASSLGRNTIYF.

CDR3 in DNA: TGTGCCAGCAGCGTAGCGGGATTCGCCTACGAGCAGTACTTC. Protein product: CASSVAGFAYEQYF. The rearrangement uses TRBV9 and TRBJ2-7; TRBD2 is a possible D gene (5 bases). The CDR3 sequence is 14 residues long. Germline CDR1 reads SGDLS; CDR2 reads YYNGEE. The V gene lost 0 bases and the J gene lost 2 bases, with 9 bases spanning the gap.

This clone was counted only a few times. V gene TRBV7-3 combines with J gene TRBJ1-1; possibly TRBD1 for D (6 bases). The CDR3 sequence is 14 residues long. Germline CDR1 SGHTA, CDR2 FQGTGA. V lost 5 bases, J lost 2 bases, and 12 bases lay in between. The CDR3 region is CASSLAGQNTEAFF. CDR3 DNA sequence: TGTGCCAGCAGCCTAGCGGGACAAAACACTGAAGCTTTCTTT.

This clone was found once. This chain links TRBV7-7 with TRBJ2-2; D is undetermined. Trimming removed 5 bases at V and 2 bases at J, with 6 bases between. Per the germline V gene, CDR1 is SSHAT and CDR2 is FNYEAQ (reference sequence). The CDR3 contains 13 residues. The CDR3 loop is CASSRENTGELFF. The CDR3 DNA sequence: TGTGCCAGCAGCCGCGAAAACACCGGGGAGCTGTTTTTT. The entire variable domain, with the rest obtained from reference TRBV7-7 and TRBJ2-2, is as follows: GAGVSQSPRYKVTKRGQDVTLRCDPISSHATLYWYQQALGQGPEFLTYFNYEAQPDKSGLPSDRFSAERPEGSISTLTIQRTEQRDSAMYRCASSRENTGELFFGEGSRLTVL.

The V and J genes are TRBV29-1 and TRBJ2-1; perhaps D is TRBD1 or TRBD2 (5 bases each). V shed 2 bases and J shed 0 bases, with 17 bases lying between them. Germline V CDR1 and CDR2: SQVTM, ANQGSEA. This CDR3 region has 17 residues. The chain's CDR3 is CSVEISSWGSSYNEQFF. DNA for the CDR3: TGCAGCGTTGAAATCTCTTCCTGGGGGAGCTCCTACAATGAGCAGTTCTTC.

This clone has more than one count but fewer than ten. The gene calls are TRBV7-8 and TRBJ2-7; weak D call: TRBD2 (6 bases). Trimming shortened V by 5 bases and J by 6 bases, and 23 bases separated the two germline ends. Per the germline V gene, CDR1 is SGHVS and CDR2 is FQNEAQ. This CDR3 has 16 residues. CDR3 sequence (DNA): TGTGCCAGCAGCCCCCCCCGGGAGAGACCAAGACTCGAGCAGTACTTC. Its translation is CASSPPRERPRLEQYF.

The DNA of the CDR3 is TGCAGCGTTGGAAGAGCGGGAGGGCCGAATGAGCAGTTCTTC. Its translation is CSVGRAGGPNEQFF. The chain couples TRBV29-1 to TRBJ2-1; 10 bases are a match to TRBD2. The CDR3 length is 14 residues. Trimming took 4 bases from V and 7 from J; bases not matched to a gene: 7. Looked up from germline, CDR1 is SQVTM and CDR2 is ANQGSEA.

V gene TRBV7-2 combines with J gene TRBJ1-3; 9 bases agree with TRBD1. This CDR3 contains 17 residues. The germline gives CDR1 SGHTA, CDR2 FQGNSA. Losses at the gene ends were 1 base for V and 4 bases for J; bases not matched to a gene: 8. CDR3 loop: CASSLGPTGGSGNTIYF. The DNA for the CDR3 is TGTGCCAGCAGCTTAGGACCGACAGGGGGATCAGGAAACACCATATATTTT.

The table lists this clone with a few counts. The rearrangement uses TRBV27 and TRBJ2-1; no definite D call. The CDR3 contains 11 residues. Deletions cut 8 bases from V and 8 bases from J, with 10 bases between. In germline, CDR1 is MNHEY, CDR2 SMNVEV (reference sequence). CDR3 loop: CASYSAHEQFF. CDR3 nucleotides: TGTGCCAGCTACAGTGCCCATGAGCAGTTCTTC.

This clone has just a few counts. The chain combines TRBV4-1 with TRBJ1-1; maybe TRBD1 (5 bases). The CDR3 is 14 amino acids. Germline V lookup: CDR1 MGHRA, CDR2 YSYEKL. Trimming took 0 bases from V and 6 from J, leaving 11 bases between them. CDR3: CASSQDLKGPEAFF. In DNA, the CDR3 is TGCGCCAGCAGCCAAGATCTGAAGGGGCCTGAAGCTTTCTTT.

This chain uses TRBV28 with TRBJ2-7; possibly TRBD1 for D (5 bases). This CDR3 region has 13 residues. The V end was cut by 8 bases, the J end by 3 bases, with 14 bases between. Looked up from germline, CDR1 is MDHEN and CDR2 is SYDVKM. CDR3: CASLGLIGYEQYF. CDR3 coding DNA: TGTGCCAGCTTGGGGCTCATCGGCTACGAGCAGTACTTC.

The chain employs TRBV7-3 and TRBJ2-3, with D perhaps being TRBD1 or TRBD2 (5 bases each). The V end lost 4 bases, the J end lost 8 bases, and 28 bases lay between the germline ends. This CDR3 spans 18 amino acids. The germline V gene has CDR1 SGHTA and CDR2 FQGTGA. The CDR3: CASSSFTFSPPGHGTQYF. Here the CDR3 DNA reads TGTGCCAGCAGCTCTTTTACCTTTAGCCCCCCGGGGCATGGTACGCAGTATTTT.